The 24 T cell receptor beta chains below were found in one sample sequenced in a study of CD8 T cells in Susac syndrome. The authors reverse transcribed about 0.45 to 1 ug RNA with random hexamers. TCRdb passed the immunoSEQ multiplex PCR reads through MiXCR, listing each CDR3 protein once. The sample holds some 120,000 distinct CDR3 sequences, about 96% seen once. Sample: CD4+ T cells from PBMCs. These receptors were collected from a human donor in good health.

This CDR3 is CASSLSEGNTQYF. The CDR3 coding sequence is TGTGCCAGCAGCCTCTCCGAAGGGAATACGCAGTATTTT. The rearrangement links TRBV3-1 to TRBJ2-3; no clear D. V was shortened by 4 bases and J by 7 bases, with 12 bases between the two germline ends. Germline V CDR1 and CDR2: LGHDT, YNNKEL (reference sequence). This CDR3 region has 13 residues.

The gene calls are TRBV6-2 or TRBV6-3 and TRBJ2-7; weak D call: TRBD2 (6 bases). Germline V gives CDR1 MNHEY, CDR2 SVGEGT. V was pared by 5 bases and J by 7 bases, with 27 bases between. This CDR3 is built from 17 residues. The CDR3 spells CASSRLPSGTVLQEQYF. CDR3 DNA sequence: TGTGCCAGCAGTCGACTTCCCTCGGGGACTGTCCTTCAGGAGCAGTACTTC.

V is TRBV7-2 and J is TRBJ2-3; D is possibly TRBD1 or TRBD2 (5 bases each). Deletions cut 3 bases from V and 4 bases from J, with 14 bases between. Germline loops: CDR1 SGHTA, CDR2 FQGNSA. The CDR3 loop spans 15 amino acids. CDR3 bases: TGTGCCAGCAGCTTGAGGCGAGGGGTCGCAGATACGCAGTATTTT. Amino acid sequence: CASSLRRGVADTQYF.

The V and J genes are TRBV28 and TRBJ1-2, with 10 bases matching TRBD1. The germline V gene has CDR1 MDHEN and CDR2 SYDVKM. Germline trimming cut 7 bases from V and 7 bases from J; bases unmatched to any gene: 9. The CDR3 runs to 14 residues. CDR3 residues: CASISVGQGLGYTF. The DNA for the CDR3 is TGTGCCAGCATCTCCGTGGGACAGGGGCTTGGCTACACCTTC.

The V gene is TRBV5-1, the J gene TRBJ2-3; D gene uncertain. In germline, CDR1 is SGHRS, CDR2 YFSETQ. V gave up 4 bases and J gave up 0 bases, with 9 bases separating them. The CDR3 length is 14 residues. DNA of the CDR3: TGCGCCAGCAGCGAATCTAGAAGCACAGATACGCAGTATTTT. Its translation is CASSESRSTDTQYF.

The rearrangement links TRBV20-1 to TRBJ1-2; D not certain. Trimming took off 4 bases at V and 2 bases at J, with 2 bases between the two ends. The CDR3 runs to 10 residues. Germline-derived CDR1 and CDR2 are DFQATT and SNEGSKA (reference sequence). Written as DNA, the CDR3 is TGCAGTGCTAAGAACTATGGCTACACCTTC. Its translation is CSAKNYGYTF.

The CDR3 region has the DNA TGTGCCAGTAGTCCCGGACGGGACCCCGGGGAGCTGTTTTTT. It is translated as CASSPGRDPGELFF. The gene calls are TRBV19 and TRBJ2-2; perhaps D is TRBD1 or TRBD2 (5 bases each). The V and J ends lost 5 bases and 6 bases respectively, with 13 bases between them. This CDR3 is built from 14 residues. Germline CDR1 LNHDA, CDR2 SQIVND (reference sequence).

This clonotype was observed once. The chain couples TRBV5-1 to TRBJ2-2; D is unresolved. The CDR3 has 16 amino acids. CDR1 SGHRS and CDR2 YFSETQ come from the germline V gene. Trimming cost V 0 bases and J 5 bases, with 14 bases left between them. CDR3 residues: CASSLARSGQTGELFF. The CDR3 DNA is TGCGCCAGCAGCTTGGCCCGATCGGGCCAAACCGGGGAGCTGTTTTTT.

The V gene is TRBV6-5, the J gene TRBJ2-1; 10 bases agree with TRBD2. The junction had 4 bases not matched to a gene; V was cut back by 2 bases and J by 3 bases. Germline-derived CDR1 and CDR2 are MNHEY and SVGAGI. This CDR3 comprises 16 residues. The CDR3 reads CASSYSGRARYNEQFF. CDR3 nucleotide sequence: TGTGCCAGCAGTTACAGCGGGAGGGCCCGCTACAATGAGCAGTTCTTC.

The chain is built from TRBV6-2 or TRBV6-3 and TRBJ2-7; D remains unclear. Germline V gives CDR1 MNHEY, CDR2 SVGEGT. Trimming took 6 bases from V and 2 from J, leaving 8 bases between them. This CDR3 is built from 12 residues. The CDR3 here is CASRRTPYEQYF. The CDR3, as DNA: TGTGCCAGCAGGAGGACCCCCTACGAGCAGTACTTC.

The CDR3 protein is CASSSLQPGYTEAFF. CDR3 coding DNA: TGTGCCAGCAGCTCCCTACAGCCAGGGTACACTGAAGCTTTCTTT. The chain has TRBV7-2 and TRBJ1-1, with TRBD1 as a possible D gene (5 bases). CDR3 size: 15 residues. Trimming pared 4 bases from V and 3 bases from J, leaving 15 bases between. Germline assignment: CDR1 SGHTA and CDR2 FQGNSA.

This rearrangement joins TRBV2 to TRBJ2-4, with D perhaps matching TRBD2 (6 bases). The V end was cut by 4 bases, the J end by 7 bases, with 17 bases between. From germline, CDR1 is SNHLY and CDR2 FYNNEI. CDR3 length equals 15 residues. CDR3 sequence reads: CASSGGDGSRNIQYF. The CDR3 DNA follows: TGTGCCAGCAGTGGGGGGGATGGGTCGCGGAACATTCAGTACTTC.

A single count supports this clonotype. The chain employs TRBV29-1 and TRBJ2-3, with D unclear. The CDR3 is 14 amino acids. The V and J ends lost 0 bases and 3 bases respectively, with 10 bases between them. Per germline, CDR1 SQVTM and CDR2 ANQGSEA. The CDR3 loop is CSVEEGRTTDTQYF. The CDR3 bases are TGCAGCGTTGAAGAAGGGCGGACGACAGATACGCAGTATTTT.

This chain uses TRBV29-1 with TRBJ2-5; D remains unclear. V lost 4 bases to trimming and J lost 2 bases, with 8 bases between them. The CDR3 has 12 residues. Germline CDR1 reads SQVTM; CDR2 reads ANQGSEA. CDR3 sequence reads: CSVGRIQETQYF. The CDR3 nucleotides read TGCAGCGTTGGAAGGATTCAAGAGACCCAGTACTTC.

The chain has TRBV4-1 and TRBJ1-6; no firm D call. The CDR3 runs 15 residues. The germline V gene encodes CDR1 MGHRA and CDR2 YSYEKL. Trimming took off 2 bases at V and 7 bases at J, with 12 bases between the two ends. DNA of the CDR3: TGCGCCAGCAGCCAAAGAAGAGGCCCGAATTCACCCCTCCACTTT. Translated: CASSQRRGPNSPLHF.

This clonotype was detected only a few times. The gene calls are TRBV3-1 and TRBJ2-7; D is undetermined. There are 16 residues in the CDR3. Deletions cut 0 bases from V and 4 bases from J, with 16 bases between. CDR1 and CDR2 from the germline V gene are LGHDT and YNNKEL (reference sequence). CDR3 nucleotide sequence: TGTGCCAGCAGCCAAGATTGGCCCGCCAGTTCTTACGAGCAGTACTTC. This encodes CASSQDWPASSYEQYF.

The sample holds one count of this clonotype. The CDR3 bases are TGCGCCAGCAGCCAAATCCCGGGGATCGGGGATCAGCCCCAGCATTTT. This gives the protein CASSQIPGIGDQPQHF. The gene calls are TRBV4-1 and TRBJ1-5, with D hard to call. Germline loops: CDR1 MGHRA, CDR2 YSYEKL. There are 16 residues in the CDR3. The V gene lost 2 bases and the J gene lost 5 bases, with 16 bases spanning the gap.

V usage is TRBV30 and J usage is TRBJ2-4; D could derive from TRBD1 or TRBD2 (5 bases each). V shed 2 bases and J shed 1 base, with 12 bases lying between them. Looked up from germline, CDR1 is GTSNPN and CDR2 is SVGIG (reference sequence). The CDR3 is 15 residues long. CDR3 protein: CAWSFEGSAKNIQYF. The CDR3 coding sequence is TGTGCCTGGAGTTTCGAGGGGTCCGCCAAAAACATTCAGTACTTC.

This rearrangement joins TRBV30 to TRBJ2-5; no clear D gene. Between the trimmed V and J ends, which lost 2 bases and 5 bases, there was a span of 6 bases. The CDR3 is 11 residues long. CDR1 is GTSNPN and CDR2 is SVGIG in the germline V gene (reference sequence). DNA of the CDR3: TGTGCCTGGAGTTTTGGTGAGACCCAGTACTTC. It is translated as CAWSFGETQYF.

In this sample, this clonotype turned up once. The rearrangement links TRBV19 to TRBJ2-1; tentative D call: TRBD2 (6 bases). The CDR3 consists of 14 residues. V was shortened by 7 bases and J by 5 bases, with 15 bases between the two germline ends. The V gene's germline CDR1 is LNHDA and CDR2 SQIVND (reference sequence). DNA of the CDR3: TGTGCCAGTAACGGGAGAGGCGTGAACAATGAGCAGTTCTTC. Translated: CASNGRGVNNEQFF.

This clonotype was seen a handful of times. This chain connects TRBV7-9 to TRBJ2-7; D is unresolved. The germline gives CDR1 SEHNR, CDR2 FQNEAQ (reference sequence). The germline V and J ends were trimmed by 1 base and 7 bases, with 5 bases remaining between them. This CDR3 spans 11 amino acids. DNA of the CDR3: TGTGCCAGCAGCTTAGTGGAGGAGCAGTACTTC. Protein sequence: CASSLVEEQYF. The complete variable domain, with remaining parts taken from reference TRBV7-9 and TRBJ2-7, reads DTGVSQNPRHKITKRGQNVTFRCDPISEHNRLYWYRQTLGQGPEFLTYFQNEAQLEKSRLLSDRFSAERPKGSFSTLEIQRTEQGDSAMYLCASSLVEEQYFGPGTRLTVT.

V is TRBV5-1 and J is TRBJ1-3, with D uncertain. Germline CDR1 and CDR2: SGHRS and YFSETQ. Trimming stripped 2 bases from V and 3 bases from J, with 12 bases between. The CDR3 has 15 amino acids. This chain's CDR3 is CASSLGPERGNTIYF. CDR3 DNA sequence: TGCGCCAGCAGCTTAGGGCCGGAACGTGGAAACACCATATATTTT. Filled out from reference TRBV5-1 and TRBJ1-3, the complete variable domain reads KAGVTQTPRYLIKTRGQQVTLSCSPISGHRSVSWYQQTPGQGLQFLFEYFSETQRNKGNFPGRFSGRQFSNSRSEMNVSTLELGDSALYLCASSLGPERGNTIYFGEGSWLTVV.

The genes are TRBV29-1 and TRBJ2-5, with D possibly TRBD1 on 6 matching bases. The V end was cut by 4 bases, the J end by 9 bases, with 15 bases between. The CDR3 runs to 12 residues. Germline CDR1 reads SQVTM; CDR2 reads ANQGSEA. CDR3 loop: CSVGQGIDPQYF. The CDR3 nucleotides read TGCAGCGTTGGTCAGGGGATAGACCCCCAGTACTTC.

The chain links TRBV3-1 to TRBJ2-3; D remains ambiguous. Trimming pared 4 bases from V and 6 bases from J, leaving 14 bases between. The CDR3 length is 14 residues. Germline CDR1 reads LGHDT; CDR2 reads YNNKEL (reference sequence). The CDR3 sequence is CASSPLWIRDTQYF. CDR3 coding DNA: TGTGCCAGCAGCCCCTTATGGATTCGGGATACGCAGTATTTT.